This T cell receptor beta chain was sequenced for a study of technical replicates of blood from a handful of donors. Method: immunoSEQ multiplex PCR; TCRdb's copy keeps in-frame clones and lacks some. The sample includes some 99,000 clones, nearly 97% of them seen just once. Between the trimmed V and J ends, which lost 6 bases and 4 bases, there was a span of 21 bases. Looked up from germline, CDR1 is SNHLY and CDR2 is FYNNEI. The CDR3 sequence is 16 residues long. The sequence was collected from a human donor in good health. Sequencing was performed on T cells isolated from PBMCs. The chain has TRBV2 and TRBJ1-1, with D tentatively TRBD1 (5 bases). CDR3 region: CASRESWGRVSTEAFF. CDR3 nucleotide sequence: TGTGCCAGCAGGGAAAGTTGGGGCAGGGTGAGCACTGAAGCTTTCTTT.